This TCR beta chain comes out of a study of beta chain features in type 1 diabetes. General observations from the study: Type 1 diabetes patients had moderately but significantly shorter TCRB CDR3s in all four CD4+ subsets.

Germline CDR1 and CDR2: SQVTM and ANQGSEA. Trimming cost V 6 bases and J 1 base; bases outside gene matches: 3. The CDR3 has 13 residues. Of the isolated RNA, all was reverse transcribed, and so the sequenced material was expressed TCRB transcripts. TCRdb's table, derived via immunoSEQ multiplex PCR, lists solely in-frame clones and lacks some. The sample shows some 350,000 clones, over 8.5% of them seen only once. With regard to this clone: Its antigen is currently unknown.

It was via CD45RO/CCR7/CD25/CD127/CD95/CD27 that CD4+ naive, central memory, regulatory and stem cell-like memory cells were sorted. V gene TRBV29-1 combines with J gene TRBJ1-2; 9 bases align to TRBD1. What was sequenced was central memory CD4+ T cells from blood. This sequence was found in a man aged 30 to 45 with type 1 diabetes. The CDR3 spells CSVSDRGNYGYTF. CDR3 DNA: TGCAGCGTCTCGGACAGGGGTAACTATGGCTACACCTTC.